These 10 T cell receptor beta chains came from one sample sequenced in a study of blood T cells in healthy people across ages (dated by TCRdb to about 2015). The receptor library was made with 5' RACE. Sequenced using an Illumina HiSeq 2500. A second PCR of roughly 7 to 12 cycles was performed with a sample-barcoded 5' primer and a J-beta primer mix. TCRdb passed the public sequencing reads through fastp at Q25 and MiXCR, retaining productive beta sequences. When rows share a CDR3 protein, they turn into one entry using the most common DNA and genes. This sample holds about 680,000 distinct CDR3 sequences; more than 40% were observed only once. In total, the top ten clones hold 30% to 40% of the sample. The material sequenced was blood. The source is an older woman in good health.

This clonotype was seen many times. The chain recombines TRBV5-1 with TRBJ2-7, with D possibly being TRBD1 (5 bases). Per germline, CDR1 SGHRS and CDR2 YFSETQ. This CDR3 has 13 residues. Trimming cost V 2 bases and J 6 bases, with 12 bases left between them. The DNA for the CDR3 is TGCGCCAGCAGCTTTGGGCAGGGCGGCGAGCAGTACTTC. Its protein is CASSFGQGGEQYF.

The rearrangement uses TRBV20-1 and TRBJ2-4, with 8 bases fitting TRBD2. Matching the DNA end better, TRBJ2-7 makes the J call doubtful. CDR1 is DFQATT, CDR2 SNEGSKA, per germline (reference sequence). The CDR3 covers 12 residues. DNA for the CDR3: TGCACCGCGAGGGCTAGCGGGCGCGAGCAGTACTTC. Its translation: CTARASGREQYF.

A remark on this clonotype: The junction departs from germline at one end; a sequencing error may be responsible. The rearrangement joins TRBV6-6 to TRBJ2-5, with 11 bases aligning to TRBD2. This CDR3 is 17 amino acids long. The germline CDR1 and CDR2 sequences are MNHNY and SVGAGI (reference sequence). The CDR3 DNA reads as TGTGCCTGCAGTCCAACCGATACTAGCGGGAGCGGCAATGAGCAGTACTTC. It is translated as CACSPTDTSGSGNEQYF.

This clonotype was observed a handful of times. The chain joins TRBV25-1 to TRBJ1-1; D is unresolved. The CDR3 has 13 residues. The germline V gene encodes CDR1 MGHDK and CDR2 SYGVNS. V lost 1 base, J lost 10 bases, and 13 bases lay in between. The CDR3 spells CASSESYSPAAFF. The CDR3 DNA reads as TGTGCCAGCAGTGAATCCTACTCACCTGCAGCTTTCTTT.

The chain employs TRBV20-1 and TRBJ2-2; D is possibly TRBD1 or TRBD2 (5 bases each). V was pared by 2 bases and J by 7 bases, with 14 bases between. There are 14 residues in the CDR3. Germline V lookup: CDR1 DFQATT, CDR2 SNEGSKA (reference sequence). This CDR3 is CSARSRGSGGELFF. The CDR3 nucleotides are TGCAGTGCTAGATCGAGGGGCTCGGGCGGGGAGCTGTTTTTT.

The chain couples TRBV18 to TRBJ2-7; D ambiguous. The CDR3 is 14 residues long. With 6 bases removed from V and 2 bases from J, the gap between germline ends came to 14 bases. Germline loops: CDR1 KGHSH, CDR2 LQKENI. DNA for the CDR3: TGTGCCAGCTCTAATATCCCCGGCACCTACGAGCAGTACTTC. It yields the protein CASSNIPGTYEQYF.

This clonotype was seen a few times. In DNA, the CDR3 is TGTGCCAGCAGCGCCGCTCCGGGACTAGCGTTCCTCGGTGAGCAGTTCTTC. It encodes CASSAAPGLAFLGEQFF. The chain employs TRBV27 and TRBJ2-1; 10 bases align to TRBD2. The CDR3 runs 17 residues. Germline-derived CDR1 and CDR2 are MNHEY and SMNVEV (reference sequence). V lost 6 bases, J lost 9 bases, and 17 bases stayed unmatched.

V usage is TRBV7-3 and J usage is TRBJ2-7; D may be TRBD2 (6 bases). The DNA end is a closer match to TRBJ2-5, so the J assignment may be wrong. Germline values: CDR1 SGHTA, CDR2 FQGTGA. The CDR3 consists of 16 residues. The CDR3 DNA follows: TGTGCCAGCAGCTTAAGGGGGACGGGAGCACAAGAGACCCAGTACTTC. Translating it yields CASSLRGTGAQETQYF.

Note on this clonotype: No DNA is shown, since the ends of the CDR3 on it are uncertain; the CDR3 is the one TCRdb lists. The V gene is TRBV12-3 or TRBV12-4, the J gene TRBJ1-2; TRBD1, as called in the table, went unchecked against the DNA. Inclusive of both ends, the CDR3 amounts to 23 amino acids. CDR3 residues: CASSPTGNTEAFFGQGTHYGYTF.

Turning to this clonotype: Mismatch with germline at one junction end may stem from a read error. The chain couples TRBV4-3 to TRBJ1-6, with 8 bases identical to TRBD1. Germline-derived CDR1 and CDR2 are LGHNA and YSLEER. The CDR3 is 16 residues long. CDR3 sequence (DNA): TGCACCAGCAGCCTCGGACAGGGAGCCTATAATTCACCCCTCCACTTT. Amino acid sequence: CTSSLGQGAYNSPLHF.